This is a list of T cell receptor beta chains from one sample in a study of OX40 agonist ivuxolimab in advanced cancers. The repertoire was sequenced with immunoSEQ multiplex PCR; TCRdb's copy has only in-frame clones and lacks some. The table has about 82,000 clones, about 91% seen once. The sequencing here drew on CD4+ or CD8+ T cells sorted from blood, taken in a trial of the OX40 agonist ivuxolimab. These TCRs come from an adult with an advanced solid tumor such as melanoma, head and neck, liver or kidney cancer. CDR3s include the opening cysteine and the closing phenylalanine or tryptophan. Each record gives: V gene, D gene, J gene, clone size, CDR3 length, CDR3 protein, CDR3 DNA. The D gene is left open where the match is weak. Size tells how often a clone was seen (once, few, many) or the class of an expanded clone, and some rows leave it out.

>TRBV4-2|-|TRBJ2-1|-|17
CASSQLGDAIGRHEQFF
TGTGCCAGCAGCCAATTAGGCGATGCTATAGGAAGGCATGAGCAGTTCTTC
>TRBV10-3|-|TRBJ2-1|-|16
CAISDTGGGSYNEQFF
TGTGCCATCAGTGATACAGGGGGAGGGTCCTACAATGAGCAGTTCTTC
>TRBV25-1|-|TRBJ1-1|once|14
CASSQGEPNTEAFF
TGTGCCAGCAGCCAAGGGGAACCTAACACTGAAGCTTTCTTT
>TRBV30|-|TRBJ2-3|-|12
CAWSLGGDTQYF
TGTGCCTGGAGTCTGGGGGGAGATACGCAGTATTTT
>TRBV28|-|TRBJ1-3|-|14
CATLHGASGNTIYF
TGTGCCACCCTACACGGAGCCTCTGGAAACACCATATATTTT
>TRBV6-1|TRBD2|TRBJ2-4|-|19
CASSGRSGSNGIAKNIQYF
TGTGCCAGCAGTGGGCGAAGCGGGAGCAACGGGATTGCCAAAAACATTCAGTACTTC
>TRBV4-1|TRBD1|TRBJ2-7|-|15
CASSQQDRAVYEQYF
TGCGCCAGCAGCCAACAGGACAGGGCCGTATACGAGCAGTACTTC
>TRBV2|TRBD2|TRBJ2-1|-|16
CASRPGGGETRNEQFF
TGTGCCAGCAGGCCCGGGGGGGGAGAAACACGCAATGAGCAGTTCTTC
>TRBV28|-|TRBJ2-7|-|14
CASSFRVSSYEQYF
TGTGCCAGCAGTTTTAGGGTGTCCTCCTACGAGCAGTACTTC
>TRBV18|TRBD1|TRBJ1-5|-|16
CASSSPGQGYGQPQHF
TGTGCCAGCTCATCACCGGGACAGGGTTATGGTCAGCCCCAGCATTTT
>TRBV4-1|TRBD1|TRBJ1-1|-|15
CASSQEGTVNTEAFF
TGCGCCAGCAGCCAAGAAGGGACAGTAAACACTGAAGCTTTCTTT
>TRBV4-1|TRBD1|TRBJ2-3|few|16
CASAPGTGFAADTQYF
TGCGCCAGCGCACCCGGGACAGGGTTTGCGGCAGATACGCAGTATTTT
>TRBV27|TRBD1|TRBJ2-3|-|15
CASRSWGTVTDTQYF
TGTGCCAGCAGGTCGTGGGGGACAGTGACAGATACGCAGTATTTT
>TRBV10-3|-|TRBJ1-1|-|15
CAISEFQGMNTEAFF
TGTGCCATCAGTGAGTTTCAGGGGATGAACACTGAAGCTTTCTTT
>TRBV5-3|-|TRBJ2-5|-|14
CARSFKTSQETQYF
TGTGCCAGAAGCTTTAAAACTAGTCAAGAGACCCAGTACTTC
>TRBV28|-|TRBJ2-3|-|15
CASSFQGPSTDTQYF
TGTGCCAGCAGTTTCCAGGGACCTAGCACAGATACGCAGTATTTT
>TRBV11-1|TRBD2|TRBJ2-3|-|16
CASSLALAGGQEAQYF
TGTGCCAGCAGCTTAGCTCTGGCGGGAGGCCAGGAGGCGCAGTATTTT
>TRBV5-4|-|TRBJ2-6|-|16
CASSLEGRAGANVLTF
TGTGCCAGCAGCTTGGAGGGCAGGGCTGGGGCCAACGTCCTGACTTTC
>TRBV11-3|-|TRBJ2-1|-|14
CASSLAQTYNEQFF
TGTGCCAGCAGCTTAGCCCAAACCTACAATGAGCAGTTCTTC
>TRBV28|-|TRBJ2-2|-|17
CASSLWKRQPNTGELFF
TGTGCCAGCAGTTTATGGAAGAGACAGCCGAACACCGGGGAGCTGTTTTTT
>TRBV19|-|TRBJ2-2|-|14
CASSIAPHTGELFF
TGTGCCAGTAGTATAGCACCGCACACCGGGGAGCTGTTTTTT
>TRBV7-2|-|TRBJ2-5|-|12
CASSSGSWTQYF
TGTGCCAGCAGCTCGGGGTCTTGGACCCAGTACTTC
>TRBV5-1|-|TRBJ2-5|-|15
CASSLEAGQWETQYF
TGCGCCAGCAGCTTGGAGGCGGGTCAATGGGAGACCCAGTACTTC
>TRBV30|TRBD1|TRBJ1-1|-|14
CALRGRPPNTEAFF
TGTGCCCTCAGGGGGCGCCCCCCGAACACTGAAGCTTTCTTT
>TRBV11-2|-|TRBJ2-4|-|14
CASSLGDSKNIQYF
TGTGCCAGCAGCTTAGGGGACTCCAAAAACATTCAGTACTTC
>TRBV6-5|-|TRBJ2-7|-|15
CASSHPRRAPYEQYF
TGTGCCAGCAGTCACCCGAGGCGGGCGCCCTACGAGCAGTACTTC
>TRBV4-1|-|TRBJ1-1|-|15
CASSPARSVNTEAFF
TGCGCCAGCAGCCCCGCGAGGTCGGTGAACACTGAAGCTTTCTTT
>TRBV10-3|-|TRBJ1-5|-|14
CAISEEGVGQPQHF
TGTGCCATCAGTGAGGAGGGGGTTGGGCAGCCCCAGCATTTT
>TRBV5-4|-|TRBJ2-1|-|16
CASSLVAGLTYNEQFF
TGTGCCAGCAGCTTGGTTGCGGGATTGACCTACAATGAGCAGTTCTTC
>TRBV30|-|TRBJ1-2|-|14
CAWNIQGVNYGYTF
TGTGCCTGGAATATTCAGGGTGTTAACTATGGCTACACCTTC
>TRBV27|-|TRBJ2-1|-|13
CASSLPGHNEQFF
TGTGCCAGCAGTTTACCGGGGCACAATGAGCAGTTCTTC
>TRBV11-3|-|TRBJ2-7|-|14
CASSVRGAWYEQYF
TGTGCCAGCAGCGTCCGGGGGGCTTGGTACGAGCAGTACTTC
>TRBV27|TRBD2|TRBJ2-1|-|15
CASRPGLAGFNEQFF
TGTGCCAGCAGGCCAGGACTAGCGGGATTCAATGAGCAGTTCTTC
>TRBV5-5|-|TRBJ2-7|-|15
CASTHRGALPYEQYF
TGTGCCAGCACCCACCGTGGGGCCCTACCCTACGAGCAGTACTTC
>TRBV10-3|-|TRBJ2-1|-|15
CAIRPGLSSYNEQFF
TGTGCCATCAGGCCCGGGCTGAGCTCCTACAATGAGCAGTTCTTC
>TRBV6-5|-|TRBJ2-2|-|14
CASSYGVGTGELFF
TGTGCCAGCAGTTACGGAGTGGGGACCGGGGAGCTGTTTTTT
>TRBV5-1|-|TRBJ1-1|-|14
CASSLGDLPTEAFF
TGCGCCAGCAGCTTGGGGGACTTGCCCACTGAAGCTTTCTTT
>TRBV30|-|TRBJ1-3|-|14
CAWSSGYSGNTIYF
TGTGCCTGGAGTTCCGGGTACTCTGGAAACACCATATATTTT
>TRBV7-2|-|TRBJ2-7|-|15
CASSLDGISSYEQYF
TGTGCCAGCAGCTTAGACGGGATCAGCTCCTACGAGCAGTACTTC
>TRBV4-1|-|TRBJ1-2|-|14
CASSPEGPNYGYTF
TGCGCCAGCAGCCCAGAGGGGCCAAACTATGGCTACACCTTC
>TRBV11-2|-|TRBJ2-7|-|16
CASSTRLGGKPHEQYF
TGTGCCAGCAGCACCAGACTAGGCGGGAAGCCCCACGAGCAGTACTTC
>TRBV19|-|TRBJ2-2|-|14
CASAGPKRTGELFF
TGTGCCAGTGCAGGGCCGAAACGAACCGGGGAGCTGTTTTTT
>TRBV5-1|TRBD2|TRBJ2-1|-|14
CASSGASGLRKQFF
TGCGCCAGCAGCGGGGCTAGCGGATTAAGAAAGCAGTTCTTC
>TRBV7-9|-|TRBJ2-5|-|16
CASTLWVGGRQETQYF
TGTGCCAGCACTTTATGGGTGGGGGGTCGCCAAGAGACCCAGTACTTC
>TRBV4-2|-|TRBJ1-2|-|15
CASSQVMSRLYGYTF
TGTGCCAGCAGCCAAGTCATGTCCAGACTTTATGGCTACACCTTC
>TRBV7-2|TRBD2|TRBJ2-5|-|14
CASSHPGLVGTEYF
TGTGCCAGCAGCCACCCGGGACTAGTGGGAACTGAGTACTTC
>TRBV7-9|-|TRBJ2-5|-|12
CASSLAQETQYF
TGTGCCAGCAGCTTAGCGCAAGAGACCCAGTACTTC
>TRBV28|TRBD2|TRBJ2-1|-|14
CASSNPGLAREQFF
TGTGCCAGCAGTAACCCGGGACTAGCGCGTGAGCAGTTCTTC
>TRBV7-2|-|TRBJ2-5|once|13
CASSSLREETQYF
TGTGCCAGCAGCTCTCTCAGGGAGGAGACCCAGTACTTC
>TRBV7-2|-|TRBJ2-7|-|14
CASRKGRGENEQYF
TGTGCCAGCAGAAAGGGCAGGGGTGAGAACGAGCAGTACTTC
>TRBV29-1|TRBD1|TRBJ2-3|-|13
CSVERDRGDTQYF
TGCAGCGTTGAAAGAGACAGGGGAGATACGCAGTATTTT